The clone carrying this TCR beta chain was recorded at least ten times. Using its own MiXCR run on the 5' RACE reads, TCRdb lists one record per CDR3 protein. The repertoire holds tens of thousands of distinct CDR3 sequences, with 10% to 15% as singletons. This entry belongs to a study of early T cells in non-severe SARS-CoV-2 infection. The sequence was collected from an adult who was a healthcare worker with PCR-confirmed SARS-CoV-2 infection or an uninfected control (not recorded which). Sequenced material: whole blood.

DNA of the CDR3: TGTGCCATCAGTGACCATAAGAAGGGCTCCTACAATGAGCAGTTCTTC. The encoded protein is CAISDHKKGSYNEQFF. This chain joins TRBV10-3 and TRBJ2-1; D uncertain. In germline, CDR1 is ENHRY, CDR2 SYGVKD. Trimming took off 3 bases at V and 0 bases at J, with 12 bases between the two ends. The CDR3 sequence is 16 residues long.